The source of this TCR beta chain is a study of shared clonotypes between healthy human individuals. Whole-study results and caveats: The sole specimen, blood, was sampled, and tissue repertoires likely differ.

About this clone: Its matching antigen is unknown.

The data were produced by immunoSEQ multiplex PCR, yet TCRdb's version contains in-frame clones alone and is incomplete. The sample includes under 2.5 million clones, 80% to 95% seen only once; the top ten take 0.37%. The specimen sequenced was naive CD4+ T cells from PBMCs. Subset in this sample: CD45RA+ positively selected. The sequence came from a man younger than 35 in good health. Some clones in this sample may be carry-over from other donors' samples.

In DNA, the CDR3 is TGCGCCAGCAGCCGAGCGGGGGGTGACGAGCAGTACTTC. As protein: CASSRAGGDEQYF. The J gene is TRBJ2-7, the V gene TRBV4-1, with 9 bases aligning to TRBD2. Germline V gene lookup returns CDR1 MGHRA and CDR2 YSYEKL. The CDR3 consists of 13 residues. J lost 5 bases, V lost 4 bases, and 3 bases had no gene match.